This paragraph covers one T cell receptor (beta chain) sequence. Its target antigen remains unknown. No base quality values were provided; no much bigger clone lies one nucleotide off. The data are from a study of OX40 agonist ivuxolimab in advanced cancers. Notes on the research overall: Ivuxolimab was a fully human IgG2 agonistic monoclonal antibody targeting the costimulatory receptor OX40 (CD134). Intravenous ivuxolimab was administered to patients every 2 weeks at six dose levels: 0.01, 0.1, 0.3, 1.5, 3 and 10 mg/kg. Of the 50 or so patients in dose escalation, approximately 20 had hepatocellular carcinoma, some 15 had melanoma, 9 had renal cell carcinoma and 9 had head and neck cancer. The dose-escalation cohort was around 83% male with a mean age of about 65 years, ranging from about 20 to 85. Patients were allowed to have had prior anti-PD-1, anti-PD-L1 or anti-CTLA-4 therapy, and 40% of the dose-escalation patients had previously received checkpoint inhibitors. Three dose-escalation patients achieved partial responses, one with hepatocellular carcinoma and two with cutaneous melanoma. The purpose of peripheral TCRbeta sequencing was to test whether ivuxolimab changed TCR sequence diversity and led to clonal T-cell expansion. The paper describes the monotherapy dose-escalation part (N of about 47 patients) of the phase I trial of ivuxolimab.

The CDR3 has 15 amino acids, counting the end cysteine and phenylalanine. This entry keeps only the CDR3 DNA: 45 bases, framed from base 1. The germline V gene specifies SGDLS as CDR1 and YYNGEE as CDR2. Trimming takes 0 bases off V and 2 bases off J; junction bases not matched to a gene: 4. Genomic DNA was extracted from sorted cells for sequencing of the TCRbeta CDR3 region. The immunoSEQ Assay was used for sequencing of TCRbeta CDR3 regions. As stored in TCRdb, this immuneACCESS dataset retains in-frame rearrangements with V and J assigned. A fraction of the clones does not appear; measured against another copy, unresolved V genes explain less than half of the discrepancy, and the remainder lacks a known reason. Within this sample are around 100,000 clones, with more than 85% of them counted one time only. Jointly, the top ten make up 0.45% to 0.65% of the sample. Study-wide findings and limitations: At doses of 0.1 to 3.0 mg/kg, clonal expansion of both CD4+ and CD8+ blood T cells was observed from baseline to week 6. On average, CD8+ T cells showed more expanded clones than CD4+ T cells after ivuxolimab. Partial responders in the 0.1-3.0 mg/kg groups had among the lowest normalized peripheral clonal expansion, especially among CD8+ T cells. Low levels of normalized T-cell clonal expansion were also seen in some patients who did not respond. Antigen specificity was not determined for the clonally expanded peripheral T cells.

Patients with a history of autoimmune disease or receiving systemic immunosuppression were excluded from the trial. In every dose cohort, peripheral blood was drawn for TCR sequencing at baseline, cycle 4 day 1, and cycle 7 day 1. Samples were obtained from an open-label, multicenter, first-in-human phase I dose-escalation trial of ivuxolimab. The trial enrolled adults with locally advanced or metastatic head and neck squamous cell, hepatocellular, melanoma or renal cell carcinoma. Before TCR sequencing, CD4+ T cells and CD8+ T cells from peripheral blood were sorted into separate populations. The specimen comprised CD4+ or CD8+ T cells sorted from blood, sampled in a trial of the OX40 agonist ivuxolimab. The sequence derives from an adult with an advanced solid tumor such as melanoma, head and neck, liver or kidney cancer. The chain uses TRBV9 and TRBJ1-1, with 7 bases matching TRBD1. The CDR3 loop reads CASSVGGQPNTEAFF. The DNA sequence is TGTGCCAGCAGCGTAGGGGGACAGCCTAACACTGAAGCTTTCTTT.